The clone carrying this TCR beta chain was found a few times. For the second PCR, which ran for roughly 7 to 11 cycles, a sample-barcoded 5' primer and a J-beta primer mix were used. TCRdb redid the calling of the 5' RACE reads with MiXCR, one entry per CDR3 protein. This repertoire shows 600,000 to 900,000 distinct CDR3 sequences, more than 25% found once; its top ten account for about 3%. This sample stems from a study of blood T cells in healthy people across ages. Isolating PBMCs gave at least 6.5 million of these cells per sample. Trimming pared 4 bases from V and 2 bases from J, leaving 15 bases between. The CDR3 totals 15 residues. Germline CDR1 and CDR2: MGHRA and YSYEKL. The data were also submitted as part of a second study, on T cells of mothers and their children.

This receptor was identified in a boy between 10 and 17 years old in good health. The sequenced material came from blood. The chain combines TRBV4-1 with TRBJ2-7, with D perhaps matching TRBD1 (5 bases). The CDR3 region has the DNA TGCGCCAGCAGCCCCCACTTTGACAGCACCTACGAGCAGTACTTC. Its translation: CASSPHFDSTYEQYF.